This T cell receptor beta chain stems from a study of T cell clusters in autoimmune cytopenias. TRB was amplified from approximately 230 ng of peripheral blood genomic DNA per sample. This CDR3 has 15 residues. Germline V gene lookup returns CDR1 ENHRY and CDR2 SYGVKD. TRB rearrangements were amplified by touch-down multiplex PCR with mixed TRB-A/B primers. For each CDR3 protein, TCRdb gives one entry from its re-call of the multiplex PCR reads, without DNA. The sample's table shows several thousand distinct CDR3 sequences. The sequence was collected from a human donor with an autoimmune cytopenia or autoimmune hepatitis (not recorded which). The sample taken for sequencing was peripheral blood. The chain carries TRBV10-3 and TRBJ2-7; TCRdb calls TRBD1, which cannot be checked without DNA. The chain's CDR3 is CAISESLTGVSEQYF.